This T cell receptor (beta chain) was sequenced for a study of blood T cell repertoires in COVID-19. In the study overall: Sites across the United States, Italy and Spain contributed samples from acute and convalescent COVID-19. From T cells, B-cell-depleted T cells, or PBMCs came the material, which was cDNA or gDNA.

As originally analysed: Amplification of reference gene primers provided the estimated nucleated cell counts. Profiled with immunoSEQ multiplex PCR; TCRdb holds only in-frame clones, not every one. The DNA gave D and trimming, while V, J and clone size come from that table. The sample records under 40,000 clones, around 86% being singletons. This TCR came from a man aged 60 to 69 with active COVID-19. The sequenced material came from peripheral blood.

The CDR3 spells CASTHSGNVVTDTQYF. CDR3 DNA: TGTGCCAGTACCCACTCAGGGAATGTGGTGACAGATACGCAGTATTTT. V and J are TRBV19 and TRBJ2-3; weak D call: TRBD1 (5 bases). The CDR3 runs to 16 residues. Germline lookup yields CDR1 LNHDA and CDR2 SQIVND (reference sequence). V was shortened by 7 bases and J by 3 bases, with 20 bases between the two germline ends.